The rows below give T cell receptor beta chains drawn from one sample of a study of blood T cell repertoires in COVID-19. Here immunoSEQ multiplex PCR was the method, and the copy in TCRdb shows in-frame clones only, minus some. The table includes 220,000 or so clones, around 88% detected once. Sequencing was done on a sample of PBMCs or T cells enriched from blood (not recorded which). The source is a woman aged 45-59 years with acute COVID-19. CDR3s include the opening cysteine and the closing phenylalanine or tryptophan. D genes are given only for firm matches. Size is stated for part of the rows, as once, few or many counts, or as a class when the clone is expanded.

j_gene | abundance | v_gene | d_gene | CDR3aa | CDR3nt
TRBJ1-3 | - | TRBV7-2 | - | CASSQGQSGNTIYF | TGTGCCAGCAGCCAAGGACAATCTGGAAACACCATATATTTT
TRBJ2-5 | once | TRBV29-1 | TRBD2 | CSAAQLAGRQETQYF | TGCAGCGCCGCCCAGCTAGCGGGACGGCAAGAGACCCAGTACTTC
TRBJ2-7 | - | TRBV4-2 | TRBD2 | CASSQYQAGAGEQYF | TGTGCCAGCAGCCAATACCAAGCGGGAGCGGGAGAGCAGTACTTC
TRBJ2-2 | - | TRBV7-8 | TRBD2 | CASSPGLAPNTGELFF | TGTGCCAGCAGCCCAGGACTAGCGCCGAACACCGGGGAGCTGTTTTTT
TRBJ1-1 | - | TRBV5-1 | - | CASSLVATLGNTEAFF | TGCGCCAGCAGCTTGGTGGCAACGCTAGGGAACACTGAAGCTTTCTTT
TRBJ2-7 | - | TRBV6-5 | TRBD1 | CASSTGTGGPEQYF | TGTGCCAGCAGTACCGGGACAGGTGGTCCCGAGCAGTACTTC
TRBJ2-5 | few | TRBV5-5 | TRBD2 | CASSLVASGSETQYF | TGTGCCAGCAGCTTGGTGGCTAGCGGGAGTGAGACCCAGTACTTC
TRBJ2-3 | - | TRBV28 | TRBD2 | CASSPGLASFPDTQYF | TGTGCCAGCAGCCCGGGACTAGCAAGTTTTCCAGATACGCAGTATTTT
TRBJ1-2 | - | TRBV11-2 | - | CASSLAGRDPPNYGYTF | TGTGCCAGCAGCTTAGCGGGGCGGGACCCACCTAACTATGGCTACACCTTC
TRBJ1-3 | - | TRBV5-4 | TRBD1 | CASSPGQGALGGNTIYF | TGTGCCAGCAGCCCGGGACAGGGGGCTTTAGGTGGAAACACCATATATTTT
TRBJ1-2 | few | TRBV7-9 | - | CASSLDYGGYTF | TGTGCCAGCAGCTTAGACTATGGGGGCTACACCTTC
TRBJ2-3 | - | TRBV5-1 | - | CASSFLWAGASTDTQYF | TGCGCCAGCAGCTTTTTGTGGGCAGGGGCTAGCACAGATACGCAGTATTTT
TRBJ2-7 | once | TRBV5-1 | TRBD1 | CASSLGTAYSYEQYF | TGCGCCAGCAGCCTCGGGACAGCGTACTCCTACGAGCAGTACTTC
TRBJ2-1 | - | TRBV7-8 | - | CASSLARLSLDNEQFF | TGTGCCAGCAGCTTAGCGCGGCTATCCCTCGACAATGAGCAGTTCTTC
TRBJ2-7 | - | TRBV6-5 | TRBD2 | CASSSLGLADRIEQYF | TGTGCCAGCAGTTCCTTAGGACTAGCGGACCGGATTGAGCAGTACTTC
TRBJ1-4 | - | TRBV4-2 | TRBD1 | CASSQGQGGEKLFF | TGTGCCAGCAGCCAAGGACAGGGAGGTGAAAAACTGTTTTTT
TRBJ1-3 | - | TRBV11-2 | - | CASSRTVSSGNTIYF | TGTGCCAGCAGCCGGACAGTCAGCTCTGGAAACACCATATATTTT
TRBJ2-7 | once | TRBV21-1 | - | CASSKAVNGRWDRWTYEQYF | TGTGCCAGCAGCAAAGCGGTCAATGGTCGGTGGGACAGGTGGACCTACGAGCAGTACTTC
TRBJ2-1 | - | TRBV4-1 | - | CASSQPTDYNEQFF | TGCGCCAGCAGCCAACCGACAGACTACAATGAGCAGTTCTTC
TRBJ2-7 | - | TRBV27 | - | CASSPRRASYEQYF | TGTGCCAGCAGTCCCCGGAGGGCCTCCTACGAGCAGTACTTC
TRBJ2-1 | - | TRBV15 | - | CATYDGSNGIYNEQFF | TGTGCCACCTATGACGGGAGTAATGGGATCTACAATGAGCAGTTCTTC
TRBJ2-7 | - | TRBV19 | - | CASSTQGYEQYF | TGTGCCAGTAGTACACAGGGATACGAGCAGTACTTC
TRBJ2-5 | once | TRBV7-6 | - | CASSTWGQGETQYF | TGTGCCAGCAGCACATGGGGGCAGGGGGAGACCCAGTACTTC
TRBJ1-2 | once | TRBV9 | TRBD1 | CASSVIGQGHYGYTF | TGTGCCAGCAGCGTTATTGGACAGGGACACTATGGCTACACCTTC
TRBJ2-7 | once | TRBV6-5 | TRBD2 | CASRLGLAGVYEQYF | TGTGCCAGCAGACTGGGACTAGCGGGAGTCTACGAGCAGTACTTC
TRBJ1-5 | few | TRBV4-2 | - | CASSQPFYSNQPQHF | TGTGCCAGCAGCCAACCGTTTTATAGCAATCAGCCCCAGCATTTT
TRBJ1-4 | - | TRBV18 | TRBD1 | CASSPRDRGRINEKLFF | TGTGCCAGCTCACCACGAGACAGGGGGCGCATTAATGAAAAACTGTTTTTT